Sequencing of this TCR beta chain was carried out in a study of blood T cells in healthy people across ages. General study findings and limits: With age, beta diversity per million T cells declined roughly linearly, significantly by 30 to 40. Higher diversity and more naive CD4+ cells were features of long-lived donors, compared to aged donors.

Concerning this clonotype: The antigen remains undetermined.

The authors ran a second PCR of roughly 6 to 12 cycles using a sample-barcoded 5' primer and a J-beta primer mix. Via MiXCR, TCRdb re-called the 5' RACE reads, giving one row per CDR3 protein. The sample has around 750,000 distinct CDR3 sequences, about 53% seen once; the top ten hold about two fifths. Sequencing input: blood. This receptor was identified in a man older than 75 in good health.

DNA of the CDR3: TGTGCCAGCAGCCTTTTCGGTGAAAAACTGTTTTTT. It is translated as CASSLFGEKLFF. The chain couples TRBV12-3 or TRBV12-4 to TRBJ1-4; D call uncertain. The CDR3 contains 12 residues. The ends were cut back, 6 bases at V and 7 bases at J, with 9 bases in the middle.